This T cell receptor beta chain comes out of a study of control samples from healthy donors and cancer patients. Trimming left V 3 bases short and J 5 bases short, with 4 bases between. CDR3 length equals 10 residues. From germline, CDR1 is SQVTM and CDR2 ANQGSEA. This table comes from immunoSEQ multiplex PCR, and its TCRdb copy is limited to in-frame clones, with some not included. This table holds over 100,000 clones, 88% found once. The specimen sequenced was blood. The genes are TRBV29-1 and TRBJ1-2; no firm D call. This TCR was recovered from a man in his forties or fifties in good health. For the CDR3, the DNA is TGCAGCGTTGAGGGATATGGCTACACCTTC. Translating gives CSVEGYGYTF.